The clone carrying this TCR beta chain was found a few times. A TCRbeta library incorporating unique molecular identifiers was prepared. TCRdb recomputed calls from the PCR reads with MiXCR, one row per CDR3 protein. The sample has 700,000 to 950,000 distinct CDR3 sequences, 16% seen once; the top ten hold 5%. The data belong to a study of T-cell reconstitution after alpha-beta-depleted transplantation in children. The germline V gene has CDR1 MDHEN and CDR2 SYDVKM. This CDR3 contains 18 residues. V was clipped by 3 bases and J by 0 bases, with 21 bases between them. The chain carries TRBV28 and TRBJ2-7; D might be TRBD1 or TRBD2, each matching 6 bases. This clonotype was obtained from a male patient younger than 18 who had a stem cell transplant for acute lymphoblastic leukemia, so the T cells may come from the graft donor. Sequencing was performed on PBMCs, mostly from graft donor cells, taken 360 days after TCRalphabeta/CD19-depleted stem cell transplant. The CDR3 is CASSFPRIGGLNSYEQYF. CDR3 in DNA: TGTGCCAGCAGTTTTCCCAGGATTGGGGGGCTTAACTCCTACGAGCAGTACTTC.